The rows below give T cell receptor beta chains drawn from one sample of a study of early T cells in non-severe SARS-CoV-2 infection. TCRdb re-derived calls from the 5' RACE reads in MiXCR, one entry per CDR3 protein. Among about 77,000 distinct CDR3 sequences listed, 5% were seen once. The input for sequencing was whole blood, taken at baseline. The receptors here all came from an adult who was a healthcare worker with PCR-confirmed SARS-CoV-2 infection or an uninfected control (not recorded which). CDR3s leave out the opening cysteine and the closing phenylalanine or tryptophan. Each record gives: V gene, CDR3 protein.

TRBV7-6 | ASSLGAPSTDTQY
TRBV2 | ASSEINNEQF
TRBV4-2 | ASSQDLLVGTSGSIYNEQF
TRBV12-3/TRBV12-4 | ASSLRPMGLNTEAF
TRBV27 | ASSLSYVGMNTEAF
TRBV27 | ASSSPGTGGHNEQF
TRBV7-9 | ASSLASDTQY
TRBV6-5 | ASSYSIRESNTEAF
TRBV7-6 | ASSPRGNYEQY
TRBV6-5 | ASRVRRDSYNEQF
TRBV4-1 | ASSQGQGAYEQY
TRBV20-1 | SAREYAEGRGDTQY
TRBV7-2 | ASSLGLLSARGRSRDYGYT
TRBV5-7 | ASSRRTSDPSPNTGELF
TRBV15 | ATSREMGQGYGYT
TRBV5-4 | ASSLFPPAWTGLNTEAF
TRBV4-1 | ASSQDRPEVSYEQY
TRBV6-2/TRBV6-3 | ASRGTGSNGYT
TRBV29-1 | SVAGTGELF
TRBV7-6 | ASSLGRAGSYNEQF
TRBV9 | ASSSRVAGGPGQTDTQY
TRBV7-2 | ASSLGLAGAQETQY
TRBV6-1 | ASAPFLPLH
TRBV18 | ASSPGLADNEQF
TRBV5-5 | ASSLVRQGNQPQH
TRBV18 | ASSPRQGANYGYT
TRBV20-1 | SARDWGPAARKETQY
TRBV9 | ASMEATGELF
TRBV20-1 | GAARMASTDTQY
TRBV29-1 | SVEDGGVGQPQH
TRBV19 | ASRAKASASYEQY
TRBV7-9 | ASSLSHGLAGETQY
TRBV28 | ASSPQEGVNSPLH
TRBV14 | ASRLNNEQF
TRBV18 | ASSPLKGRTGAKNIQY
TRBV21-1 | ASSGPGTYEQY
TRBV7-9 | ASSPGGQAQETQY
TRBV14 | ASSQDSGGLYNEQF
TRBV11-2 | ASSSQGRETQY
TRBV6-5 | ASSSTTSGANVLT
TRBV29-1 | SVRTGANQPQH
TRBV3-1 | ASSQITTDEAF
TRBV29-1 | SVALDRGQYEQY
TRBV19 | ASSIAGTRTRHEQF
TRBV27 | ASSLYPYEQF
TRBV5-8 | ASSLGPSRGSYGEQF
TRBV7-8 | ASTFPGGSEAF
TRBV9 | ASRSFTGNTEAF